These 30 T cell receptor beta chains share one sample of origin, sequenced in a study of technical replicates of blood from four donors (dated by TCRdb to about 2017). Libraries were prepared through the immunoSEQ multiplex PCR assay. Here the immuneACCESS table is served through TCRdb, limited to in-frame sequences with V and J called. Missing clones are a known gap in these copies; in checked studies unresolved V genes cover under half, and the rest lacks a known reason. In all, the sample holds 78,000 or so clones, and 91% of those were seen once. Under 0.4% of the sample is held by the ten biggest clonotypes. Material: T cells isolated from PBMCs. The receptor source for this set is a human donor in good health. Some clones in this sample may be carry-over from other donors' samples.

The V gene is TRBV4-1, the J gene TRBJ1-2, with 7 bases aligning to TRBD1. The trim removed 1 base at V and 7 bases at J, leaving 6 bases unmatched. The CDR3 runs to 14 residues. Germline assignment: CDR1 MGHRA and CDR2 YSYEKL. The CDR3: CASSQVKGATGYTF. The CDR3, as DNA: TGCGCCAGCAGCCAAGTTAAGGGGGCAACTGGCTACACCTTC.

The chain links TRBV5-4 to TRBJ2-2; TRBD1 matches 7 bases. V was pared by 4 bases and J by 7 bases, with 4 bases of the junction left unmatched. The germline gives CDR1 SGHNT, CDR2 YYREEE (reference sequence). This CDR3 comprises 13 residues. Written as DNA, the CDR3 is TGTGCCAGCAGCGTGACAGGGATCGGGGAGCTGTTTTTT. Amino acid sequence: CASSVTGIGELFF.

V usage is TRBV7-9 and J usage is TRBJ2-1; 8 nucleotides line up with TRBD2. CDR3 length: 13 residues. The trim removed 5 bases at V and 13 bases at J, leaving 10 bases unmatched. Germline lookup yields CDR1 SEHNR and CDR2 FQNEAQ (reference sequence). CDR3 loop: CASSRGGRLDQFF. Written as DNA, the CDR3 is TGTGCCAGCAGCCGGGGGGGCCGGTTGGATCAGTTCTTC.

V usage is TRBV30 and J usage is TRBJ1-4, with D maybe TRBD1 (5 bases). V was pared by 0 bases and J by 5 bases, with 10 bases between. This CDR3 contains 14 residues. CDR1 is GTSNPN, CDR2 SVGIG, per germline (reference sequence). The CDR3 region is CAWSVGRANEKLFF. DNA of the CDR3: TGTGCCTGGAGTGTGGGCAGGGCAAATGAAAAACTGTTTTTT.

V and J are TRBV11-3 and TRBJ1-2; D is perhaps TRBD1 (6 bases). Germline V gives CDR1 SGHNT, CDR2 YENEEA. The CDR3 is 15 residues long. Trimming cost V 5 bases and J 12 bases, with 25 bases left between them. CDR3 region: CASSGRGRGTTVDTF. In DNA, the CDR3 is TGTGCCAGCAGCGGTAGAGGAAGGGGGACGACGGTAGACACCTTC.

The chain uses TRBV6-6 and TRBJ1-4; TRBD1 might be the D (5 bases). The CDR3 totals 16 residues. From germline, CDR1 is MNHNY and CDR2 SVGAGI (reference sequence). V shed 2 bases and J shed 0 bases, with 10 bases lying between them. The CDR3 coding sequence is TGTGCCAGCAGTTACGCCCCGACAGCAACTAATGAAAAACTGTTTTTT. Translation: CASSYAPTATNEKLFF.

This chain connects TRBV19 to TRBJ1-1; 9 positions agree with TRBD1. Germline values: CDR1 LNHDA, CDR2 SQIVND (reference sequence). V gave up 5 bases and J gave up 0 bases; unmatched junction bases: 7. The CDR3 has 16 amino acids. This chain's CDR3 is CASSPRTGDMNTEAFF. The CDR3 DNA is TGTGCCAGTAGTCCCCGGACAGGGGACATGAACACTGAAGCTTTCTTT.

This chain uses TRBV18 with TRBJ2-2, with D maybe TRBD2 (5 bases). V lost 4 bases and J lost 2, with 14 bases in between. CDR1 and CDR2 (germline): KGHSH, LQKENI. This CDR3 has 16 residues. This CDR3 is CASSRPGSENTGELFF. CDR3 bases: TGTGCCAGCTCACGACCTGGTAGCGAAAACACCGGGGAGCTGTTTTTT.

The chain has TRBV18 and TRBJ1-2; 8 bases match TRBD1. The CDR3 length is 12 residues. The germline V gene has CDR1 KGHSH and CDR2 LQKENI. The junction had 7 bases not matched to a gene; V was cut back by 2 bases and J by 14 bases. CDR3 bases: TGTGCCAGCTCACCAAAGGACAGGGCTTCTACCTTC. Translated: CASSPKDRASTF.

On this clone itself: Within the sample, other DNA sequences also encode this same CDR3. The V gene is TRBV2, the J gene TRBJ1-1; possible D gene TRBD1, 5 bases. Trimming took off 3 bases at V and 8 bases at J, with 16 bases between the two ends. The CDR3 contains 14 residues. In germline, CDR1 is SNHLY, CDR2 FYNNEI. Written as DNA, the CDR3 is TGTGCCAGCAGTGAGGGGCAGGGTGCTAGAGAAGCTTTCTTT. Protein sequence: CASSEGQGAREAFF.

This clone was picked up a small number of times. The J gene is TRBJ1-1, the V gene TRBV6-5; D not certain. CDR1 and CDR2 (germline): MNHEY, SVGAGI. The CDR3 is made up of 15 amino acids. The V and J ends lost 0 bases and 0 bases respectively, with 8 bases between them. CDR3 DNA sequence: TGTGCCAGCAGTTACTCCCGGGGAGTGAACACTGAAGCTTTCTTT. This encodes CASSYSRGVNTEAFF.

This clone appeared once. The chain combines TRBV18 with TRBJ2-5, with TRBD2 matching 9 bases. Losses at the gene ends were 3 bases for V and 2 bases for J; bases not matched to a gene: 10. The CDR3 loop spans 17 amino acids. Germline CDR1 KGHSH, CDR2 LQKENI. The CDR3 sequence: CASSPGLAGLGQETQYF. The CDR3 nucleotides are TGTGCCAGCTCACCGGGCCTAGCGGGGCTCGGGCAAGAGACCCAGTACTTC.

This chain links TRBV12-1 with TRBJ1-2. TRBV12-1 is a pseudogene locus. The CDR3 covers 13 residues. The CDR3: CASSLRGGVGYTF. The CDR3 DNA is TGTGCCAGCAGCTTACGGGGGGGAGTGGGCTACACCTTC.

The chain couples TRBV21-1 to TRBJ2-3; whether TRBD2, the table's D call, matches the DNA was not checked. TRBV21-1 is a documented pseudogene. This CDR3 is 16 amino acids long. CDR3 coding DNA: TGTGCCAGCAGCAATCCTAGAAGGATCGGATCAGATACGCAGTATTTT. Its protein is CASSNPRRIGSDTQYF.

The CDR3 bases are TGCGCCAGCAGCCCCTGGGACAGTCGGGTCATGACTAATGAAAAACTGTTTTTT. Residues: CASSPWDSRVMTNEKLFF. The chain joins TRBV4-1 to TRBJ1-4; TRBD1 matches 7 bases. The CDR3 length is 18 residues. The junction had 13 bases not matched to a gene; V was cut back by 4 bases and J by 2 bases. The V gene's germline CDR1 is MGHRA and CDR2 YSYEKL.

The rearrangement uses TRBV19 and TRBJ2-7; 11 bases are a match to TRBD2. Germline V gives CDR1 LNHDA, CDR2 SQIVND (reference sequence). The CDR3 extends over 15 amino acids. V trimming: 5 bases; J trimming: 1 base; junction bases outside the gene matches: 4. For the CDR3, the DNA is TGTGCCAGTAGTTCCCTAGCGGGAGGTTCCTACGAGCAGTACTTC. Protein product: CASSSLAGGSYEQYF.

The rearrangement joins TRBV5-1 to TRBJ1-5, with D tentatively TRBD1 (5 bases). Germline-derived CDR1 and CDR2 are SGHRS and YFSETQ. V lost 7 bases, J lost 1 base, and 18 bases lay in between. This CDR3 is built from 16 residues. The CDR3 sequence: CASPNSTGESNQPQHF. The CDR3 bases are TGCGCCAGCCCGAACAGTACGGGGGAAAGCAATCAGCCCCAGCATTTT.

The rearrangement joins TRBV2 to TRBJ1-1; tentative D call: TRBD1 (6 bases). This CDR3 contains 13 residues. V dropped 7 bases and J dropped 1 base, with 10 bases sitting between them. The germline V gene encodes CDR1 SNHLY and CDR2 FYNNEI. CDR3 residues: CASKVQGNTEAFF. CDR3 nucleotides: TGTGCCAGCAAAGTACAGGGGAACACTGAAGCTTTCTTT.

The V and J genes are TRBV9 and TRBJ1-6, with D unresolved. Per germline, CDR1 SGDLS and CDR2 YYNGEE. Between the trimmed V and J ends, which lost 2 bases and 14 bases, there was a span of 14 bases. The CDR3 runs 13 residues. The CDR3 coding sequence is TGTGCCAGCAGCGTTCCGGGTGGGTCATCCCTCCACTTT. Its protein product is CASSVPGGSSLHF.

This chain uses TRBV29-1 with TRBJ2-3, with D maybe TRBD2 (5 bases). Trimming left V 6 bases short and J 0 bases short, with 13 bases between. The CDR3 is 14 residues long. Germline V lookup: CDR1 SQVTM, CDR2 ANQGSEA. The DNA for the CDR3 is TGCAGCGTCCGGACTGGCGCAAGCACAGATACGCAGTATTTT. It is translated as CSVRTGASTDTQYF.

The CDR3 DNA follows: TGTGCCAGCAGCCAGGGCGAATCAGGGTACGAGCAGTACTTC. Its translation is CASSQGESGYEQYF. V is TRBV5-4 and J is TRBJ2-7, with D possibly being TRBD1 (5 bases). V dropped 4 bases and J dropped 4 bases, with 15 bases sitting between them. CDR1 is SGHNT and CDR2 is YYREEE in the germline V gene (reference sequence). The CDR3 has 14 residues.

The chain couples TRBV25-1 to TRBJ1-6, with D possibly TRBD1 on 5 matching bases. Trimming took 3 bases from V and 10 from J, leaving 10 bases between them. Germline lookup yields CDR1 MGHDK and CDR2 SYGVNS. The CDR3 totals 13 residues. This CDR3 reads CASSEWGTSPLHF. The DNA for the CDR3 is TGTGCCAGCAGTGAGTGGGGCACATCACCCCTCCACTTT.

CDR3 DNA sequence: TGTGCCAGCAGTGATCGGTGGGATCTGGCGGGGTTCTTC. Translation gives CASSDRWDLAGFF. The J gene is TRBJ2-1, the V gene TRBV2, with a possible D match to TRBD2 (5 bases). The CDR3 contains 13 residues. V was pared by 3 bases and J by 15 bases, with 18 bases between. Germline lookup yields CDR1 SNHLY and CDR2 FYNNEI.

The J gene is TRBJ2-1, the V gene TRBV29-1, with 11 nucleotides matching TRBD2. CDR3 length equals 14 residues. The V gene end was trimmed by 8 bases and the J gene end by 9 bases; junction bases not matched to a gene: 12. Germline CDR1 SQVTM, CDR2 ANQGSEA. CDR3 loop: CSSGTSGRIAEQFF. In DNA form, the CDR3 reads TGCAGCAGTGGCACTAGCGGGAGAATTGCTGAGCAGTTCTTC.

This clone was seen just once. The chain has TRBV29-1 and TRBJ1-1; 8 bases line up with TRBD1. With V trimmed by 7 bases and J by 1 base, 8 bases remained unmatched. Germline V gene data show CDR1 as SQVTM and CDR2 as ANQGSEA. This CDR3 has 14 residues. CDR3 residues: CSALGQGANTEAFF. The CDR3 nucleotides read TGCAGCGCCCTAGGACAGGGCGCGAACACTGAAGCTTTCTTT.

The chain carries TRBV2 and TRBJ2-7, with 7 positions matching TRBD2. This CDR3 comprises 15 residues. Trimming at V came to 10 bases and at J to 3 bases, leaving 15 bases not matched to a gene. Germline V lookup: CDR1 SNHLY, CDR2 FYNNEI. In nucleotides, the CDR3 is TGTGCCACCGGGGGGTCCGACCAACTTTTCTACGAGCAGTACTTC. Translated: CATGGSDQLFYEQYF.

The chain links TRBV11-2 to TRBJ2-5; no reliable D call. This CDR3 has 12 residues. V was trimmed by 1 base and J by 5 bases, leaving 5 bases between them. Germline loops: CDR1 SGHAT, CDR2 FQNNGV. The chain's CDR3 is CASSLVRETQYF. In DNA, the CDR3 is TGTGCCAGCAGCTTAGTTCGTGAGACCCAGTACTTC.

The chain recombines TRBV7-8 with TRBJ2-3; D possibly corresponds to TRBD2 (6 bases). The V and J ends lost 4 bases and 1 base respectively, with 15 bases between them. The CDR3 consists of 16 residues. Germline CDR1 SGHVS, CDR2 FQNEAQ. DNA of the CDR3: TGTGCCAGCAGCTGGTCAGTAGCGGAGCGCACAGATACGCAGTATTTT. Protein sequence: CASSWSVAERTDTQYF.

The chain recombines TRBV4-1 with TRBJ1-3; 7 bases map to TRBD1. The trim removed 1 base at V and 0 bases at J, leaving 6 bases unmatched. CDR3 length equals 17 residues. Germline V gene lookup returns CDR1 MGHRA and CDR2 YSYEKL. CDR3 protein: CASSQGRGLFSGNTIYF. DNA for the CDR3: TGCGCCAGCAGCCAAGGGAGGGGGCTCTTCTCTGGAAACACCATATATTTT.

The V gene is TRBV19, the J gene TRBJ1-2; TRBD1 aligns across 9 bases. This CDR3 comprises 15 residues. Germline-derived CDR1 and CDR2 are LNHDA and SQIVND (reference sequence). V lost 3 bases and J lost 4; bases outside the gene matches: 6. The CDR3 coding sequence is TGTGCCAGTAGTATCCTCGGGACAGGGACCTATGGCTACACCTTC. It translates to CASSILGTGTYGYTF. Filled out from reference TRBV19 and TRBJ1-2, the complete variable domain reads DGGITQSPKYLFRKEGQNVTLSCEQNLNHDAMYWYRQDPGQGLRLIYYSQIVNDFQKGDIAEGYSVSREKKESFPLTVTSAQKNPTAFYLCASSILGTGTYGYTFGSGTRLTVV.